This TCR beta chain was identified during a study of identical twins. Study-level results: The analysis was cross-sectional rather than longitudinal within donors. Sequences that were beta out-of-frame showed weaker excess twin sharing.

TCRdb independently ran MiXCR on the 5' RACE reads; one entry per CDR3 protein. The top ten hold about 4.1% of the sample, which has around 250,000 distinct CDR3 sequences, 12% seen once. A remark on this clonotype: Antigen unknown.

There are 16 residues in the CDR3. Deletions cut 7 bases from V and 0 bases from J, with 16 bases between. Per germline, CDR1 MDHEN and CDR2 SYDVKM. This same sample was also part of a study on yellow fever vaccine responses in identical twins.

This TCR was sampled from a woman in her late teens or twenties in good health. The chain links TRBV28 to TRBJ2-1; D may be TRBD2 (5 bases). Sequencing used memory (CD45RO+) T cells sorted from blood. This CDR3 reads CASIPVRRSSYNEQFF. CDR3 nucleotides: TGTGCCAGCATTCCAGTACGGAGGAGCTCCTACAATGAGCAGTTCTTC. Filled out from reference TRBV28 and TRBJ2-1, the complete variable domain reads DVKVTQSSRYLVKRTGEKVFLECVQDMDHENMFWYRQDPGLGLRLIYFSYDVKMKEKGDIPEGYSVSREKKERFSLILESASTNQTSMYLCASIPVRRSSYNEQFFGPGTRLTVL.